These 27 T cell receptor beta chains share one sample of origin, sequenced in a study of early T cells in non-severe SARS-CoV-2 infection. Via MiXCR, TCRdb re-called the 5' RACE reads, giving one row per CDR3 protein. The sample shows more than 45,000 distinct CDR3 sequences, under 10% of them seen only once. Sequenced input: whole blood. The receptors derive from an adult who was a healthcare worker with PCR-confirmed SARS-CoV-2 infection or an uninfected control (not recorded which).

In this sample, this clonotype turned up many times. This chain links TRBV5-1 with TRBJ2-3; 12 nucleotides line up with TRBD2. Germline trimming cut 7 bases from V and 0 bases from J; bases unmatched to any gene: 0. The germline CDR1 and CDR2 sequences are SGHRS and YFSETQ. CDR3 size: 14 residues. CDR3 DNA: TGCGCCAGCGGGACTAGCGGGAGCACAGATACGCAGTATTTT. Protein product: CASGTSGSTDTQYF.

The chain carries TRBV20-1 and TRBJ1-1; the D is unclear. The CDR3 length is 17 residues. With 1 base removed from V and 4 bases from J, the gap between germline ends came to 22 bases. Germline lookup yields CDR1 DFQATT and CDR2 SNEGSKA (reference sequence). DNA of the CDR3: TGCAGTGCTAGAGCCGCCGGGCACAACGCCGGCGGCACTGAAGCTTTCTTT. Translation: CSARAAGHNAGGTEAFF.

The chain recombines TRBV27 with TRBJ2-7; D might be TRBD1 (5 bases). The CDR3 is made up of 14 amino acids. Germline CDR1 MNHEY, CDR2 SMNVEV (reference sequence). V lost 4 bases and J lost 2, with 12 bases in between. CDR3 loop: CASSWVDRTYEQYF. CDR3 DNA: TGTGCCAGCAGTTGGGTCGACAGAACCTACGAGCAGTACTTC.

This clonotype was picked up a small number of times. This sequence joins TRBV7-9 and TRBJ2-5, with a possible D match to TRBD2 (6 bases). This CDR3 contains 15 residues. Trimming stripped 5 bases from V and 4 bases from J, with 17 bases between. CDR1 is SEHNR, CDR2 FQNEAQ, per germline (reference sequence). The DNA of the CDR3 is TGTGCCAGCAGCCCCGCCGGGGGAGAGGGAGAGACCCAGTACTTC. Its protein is CASSPAGGEGETQYF.

This clonotype was recorded a few times. CDR3 protein: CASSERRVGRVIYNEQFF. CDR3 in DNA: TGTGCCAGCAGTGAACGTCGAGTGGGCAGGGTAATCTACAATGAGCAGTTCTTC. The chain uses TRBV6-1 and TRBJ2-1, with D maybe TRBD1 (5 bases). The CDR3 is 18 residues long. Germline V lookup: CDR1 MNHNS, CDR2 SASEGT. The V and J ends lost 2 bases and 3 bases respectively, with 20 bases between them.

This chain uses TRBV12-3 or TRBV12-4 with TRBJ2-2, with D tentatively TRBD2 (6 bases). The CDR3 has 17 amino acids. The ends were cut back, 5 bases at V and 0 bases at J, with 16 bases in the middle. The CDR3 is CASSPSPSSANTGELFF. CDR3 nucleotides: TGTGCCAGCAGTCCCAGTCCCTCTAGCGCGAACACCGGGGAGCTGTTTTTT.

This chain uses TRBV30 with TRBJ1-1; 8 nucleotides align to TRBD1. The CDR3 runs 14 residues. CDR1 and CDR2 (germline): GTSNPN, SVGIG (reference sequence). J was trimmed by 1 base and V by 3 bases; bases with no gene match: 4. The CDR3 DNA is TGTGCCTGGAGCAGGGGGCCCACGAACACTGAAGCTTTCTTT. Its translation is CAWSRGPTNTEAFF.

The chain links TRBV9 to TRBJ2-2; no clear D. The V end was cut by 2 bases, the J end by 0 bases, with 8 bases between. The CDR3 length is 15 residues. The V gene's germline CDR1 is SGDLS and CDR2 YYNGEE. The CDR3 DNA sequence: TGTGCCAGCAGCGTTTCCAGTCCGAACACCGGGGAGCTGTTTTTT. It translates to CASSVSSPNTGELFF.

This clonotype was seen at least ten times. V usage is TRBV7-6 and J usage is TRBJ1-6; 7 bases map to TRBD1. The CDR3 loop spans 13 amino acids. Germline lookup yields CDR1 SGHVS and CDR2 FNYEAQ. After removal of 5 bases from V and 12 bases from J, the junction contained 7 bases not matched to a gene. The CDR3 sequence: CASSPGQALPLHF. In DNA form, the CDR3 reads TGTGCCAGCAGCCCAGGACAGGCTTTACCCCTCCACTTT.

The rearrangement links TRBV12-5 to TRBJ1-1, with D perhaps matching TRBD1 (5 bases). The germline V gene encodes CDR1 LGHNT and CDR2 FRNRAP. CDR3 size: 14 residues. V lost 0 bases and J 6 bases, leaving 11 bases between the germline ends. Here the CDR3 reads CASGLVGGRAEAFF. The CDR3 DNA reads TGTGCTAGTGGTTTGGTTGGGGGTAGGGCTGAAGCTTTCTTT.

This sequence joins TRBV12-3 or TRBV12-4 and TRBJ1-6; D might be TRBD1 (5 bases). CDR3 length: 15 amino acids. Trimming took 5 bases from V and 3 from J, leaving 11 bases between them. The CDR3, as DNA: TGTGCCAGCAGTCTCCGGGACGGCTATAATTCACCCCTCCACTTT. Residues: CASSLRDGYNSPLHF.

Many counts were recorded for this clonotype. The V and J genes are TRBV7-3 and TRBJ2-1, with a weak D call TRBD1 (6 bases). CDR1 and CDR2 from the germline V gene are SGHTA and FQGTGA. The CDR3 sequence is 16 residues long. Trimming removed 4 bases from V and 9 bases from J, with 22 bases in between. In DNA, the CDR3 is TGTGCCAGCAGCTCCGCAGGGACACCTCGAGCAGGTGAGCAGTTCTTC. Amino acid sequence: CASSSAGTPRAGEQFF.

This clonotype was counted ten times or more. The chain uses TRBV7-6 and TRBJ2-3; 13 bases match TRBD2. The CDR3 length is 19 residues. Germline V gene sequence: CDR1 SGHVS, CDR2 FNYEAQ. Losses at the gene ends were 0 bases for V and 4 bases for J; bases not matched to a gene: 10. The CDR3 reads CASSLASRTSGSWADTQYF. The CDR3, as DNA: TGTGCCAGCAGCTTAGCTTCCAGGACTAGCGGGAGTTGGGCAGATACGCAGTATTTT.

At least ten counts were recorded for this clonotype. The CDR3 spells CASSLSGTGGLNEQFF. The CDR3 DNA follows: TGTGCCAGCAGCTTATCTGGGACAGGGGGTTTGAATGAGCAGTTCTTC. V and J are TRBV7-9 and TRBJ2-1; 11 bases are shared with TRBD1. The ends lost 2 bases at V and 7 bases at J; junction bases unmatched: 7. The CDR3 has 16 amino acids. Germline V CDR1 and CDR2: SEHNR, FQNEAQ (reference sequence).

The chain combines TRBV18 with TRBJ2-7; D ambiguous. The germline CDR1 and CDR2 sequences are KGHSH and LQKENI. The CDR3 is 13 residues long. Trimming stripped 2 bases from V and 5 bases from J, with 10 bases between. This chain's CDR3 is CASSPGISDEQYF. The DNA for the CDR3 is TGTGCCAGCTCACCAGGAATTTCGGACGAGCAGTACTTC.

The gene calls are TRBV30 and TRBJ1-1, with D possibly being TRBD1 (6 bases). The CDR3 extends over 13 amino acids. Trimming cost V 3 bases and J 2 bases, with 10 bases left between them. Per germline, CDR1 GTSNPN and CDR2 SVGIG (reference sequence). The CDR3 region is CAWSEQGNTEAFF. The CDR3 DNA reads TGTGCCTGGAGCGAACAGGGAAACACTGAAGCTTTCTTT.

The table lists this clonotype with a few counts. The chain employs TRBV7-9 and TRBJ1-3, with 7 bases identical to TRBD1. The V gene end was trimmed by 7 bases and the J gene end by 8 bases; junction bases not matched to a gene: 11. Germline CDR1 SEHNR, CDR2 FQNEAQ (reference sequence). This CDR3 has 14 residues. The CDR3 reads CASTLRTGAHTIYF. The CDR3 bases are TGTGCCAGCACCCTACGGACAGGCGCCCACACCATATATTTT.

There are many counts of this clonotype. V is TRBV7-2 and J is TRBJ2-5, with 8 nucleotides matching TRBD2. The V and J ends lost 5 bases and 4 bases, in that order; junction bases with no gene match: 15. CDR3 length: 17 residues. Germline V CDR1 and CDR2: SGHTA, FQGNSA. The chain's CDR3 is CASSQTSGSQGGETQYF. The CDR3 DNA is TGTGCCAGCAGCCAGACGAGCGGGAGCCAAGGCGGAGAGACCCAGTACTTC.

This clonotype showed up many times. The chain links TRBV7-3 to TRBJ1-5; unclear D gene. This CDR3 region has 13 residues. Between the trimmed V and J ends, which lost 5 bases and 3 bases, there was a span of 8 bases. Germline V gene lookup returns CDR1 SGHTA and CDR2 FQGTGA. CDR3 nucleotide sequence: TGTGCCAGCAGCCTCACGGCCAATCAGCCCCAGCATTTT. It codes for CASSLTANQPQHF. Looking up the rest from reference TRBV7-3 and TRBJ1-5 gives the full variable domain: GAGVSQTPSNKVTEKGKYVELRCDPISGHTALYWYRQSLGQGPEFLIYFQGTGAADDSGLPNDRFFAVRPEGSVSTLKIQRTERGDSAVYLCASSLTANQPQHFGDGTRLSIL.

At least ten counts were recorded for this clonotype. The chain combines TRBV20-1 with TRBJ1-1, with D maybe TRBD1 (5 bases). The CDR3 sequence is 11 residues long. Germline lookup yields CDR1 DFQATT and CDR2 SNEGSKA (reference sequence). V was shortened by 3 bases and J by 8 bases, with 10 bases between the two germline ends. CDR3 sequence reads: CSASWGEEAFF. The CDR3 nucleotides are TGCAGTGCTAGCTGGGGGGAGGAAGCTTTCTTT.

The CDR3 DNA sequence: TGTGCCAGCAGCTTGCTTCGGAGAGCTGCAGAAGCTTTCTTT. Its protein is CASSLLRRAAEAFF. The chain has TRBV5-6 and TRBJ1-1; no firm D call. Germline CDR1 and CDR2: SGHDT and YYEEEE. The V end was cut by 1 base, the J end by 8 bases, with 15 bases between. CDR3 size: 14 residues.

This clonotype was recorded many times. The chain joins TRBV9 to TRBJ2-1; a possible D gene is TRBD2 (6 bases). The CDR3 contains 16 residues. Germline CDR1 and CDR2: SGDLS and YYNGEE. The germline V and J ends were trimmed by 4 bases and 8 bases, with 22 bases remaining between them. The CDR3 DNA sequence: TGTGCCAGCAGCACCGCGGTGGGAGGCCCTGATGATGAGCAGTTCTTC. The encoded protein is CASSTAVGGPDDEQFF.

The chain is built from TRBV2 and TRBJ2-2; tentatively, D is TRBD2 (5 bases). Trimming took off 7 bases at V and 8 bases at J, with 17 bases between the two ends. The germline CDR1 and CDR2 sequences are SNHLY and FYNNEI. This CDR3 spans 14 amino acids. The CDR3 region is CASNPQTTTGELFF. In DNA form, the CDR3 reads TGTGCCAGCAACCCACAGACTACCACGGGGGAGCTGTTTTTT.

This clonotype was counted only a few times. The rearrangement uses TRBV13 and TRBJ2-2, with D tentatively TRBD2 (6 bases). Trimming took 5 bases from V and 6 from J, leaving 10 bases between them. The CDR3 contains 13 residues. CDR1 and CDR2 (germline): PRHDT, FYEKMQ (reference sequence). CDR3 protein: CASSTRESGELFF. The DNA of the CDR3 is TGTGCCAGCAGCACCCGGGAGTCCGGGGAGCTGTTTTTT.

This clonotype has only a few counts. The CDR3: CATSRDRAGGPSQETQYF. CDR3 nucleotides: TGTGCCACCAGCAGAGATAGGGCGGGAGGGCCTAGTCAAGAGACCCAGTACTTC. The chain couples TRBV15 to TRBJ2-5; 9 nucleotides agree with TRBD2. Per the germline V gene, CDR1 is LNHNV and CDR2 is YYDKDF (reference sequence). With V trimmed by 0 bases and J by 2 bases, 10 bases remained unmatched. The CDR3 runs 18 residues.

This clonotype was counted at least ten times. This chain joins TRBV29-1 and TRBJ1-4; perhaps TRBD1 as D (6 bases). The CDR3 runs 15 residues. Trimming took 3 bases from V and 0 from J, leaving 11 bases between them. Germline CDR1 SQVTM, CDR2 ANQGSEA. The chain's CDR3 is CSVEGGSTTNEKLFF. In DNA form, the CDR3 reads TGCAGCGTTGAGGGGGGCAGTACAACTAATGAAAAACTGTTTTTT. Looking up the rest from reference TRBV29-1 and TRBJ1-4 gives the full variable domain: SAVISQKPSRDICQRGTSLTIQCQVDSQVTMMFWYRQQPGQSLTLIATANQGSEATYESGFVIDKFPISRPNLTFSTLTVSNMSPEDSSIYLCSVEGGSTTNEKLFFGSGTQLSVL.

This clonotype appeared a few times. The chain joins TRBV27 to TRBJ2-3; TRBD1 or TRBD2 may be the D gene (5 bases each). This CDR3 contains 14 residues. The germline V gene encodes CDR1 MNHEY and CDR2 SMNVEV (reference sequence). V was clipped by 7 bases and J by 4 bases, with 15 bases between them. The CDR3 reads CASNPGARADTQYF. The CDR3 nucleotides are TGTGCCAGCAACCCCGGGGCGCGGGCAGATACGCAGTATTTT.